This section outlines one T cell receptor beta chain sequence together with its context. Its antigen is undetermined. This record comes from a study of blood T cells in healthy people across ages. Isolation recovered at least 6.5 million PBMCs from every sample. The ends were cut back, 4 bases at V and 3 bases at J, with 10 bases in the middle. Germline CDR1 and CDR2: ENHRY and SYGVKD. This CDR3 spans 13 amino acids. The use of a sample-barcoded 5' primer and a J-beta primer mix characterized a second PCR of about 7 to 12 cycles. TCRdb fed the 5' RACE reads into MiXCR, producing one record per CDR3 protein. This table holds roughly 1,700,000 distinct CDR3 sequences, roughly 27% found once. Overall study findings and caveats: In older individuals, TCR beta diversity per million T cells was lower, falling roughly linearly with age.

The chain joins TRBV10-3 to TRBJ2-7; a weak D match, TRBD1 (6 bases). Sequenced material: blood. The sequence was obtained from a woman in her twenties or thirties in good health. CDR3 DNA: TGTGCCATCAGTGGGTTACAGGGCTACGAGCAGTACTTC. Protein: CAISGLQGYEQYF.